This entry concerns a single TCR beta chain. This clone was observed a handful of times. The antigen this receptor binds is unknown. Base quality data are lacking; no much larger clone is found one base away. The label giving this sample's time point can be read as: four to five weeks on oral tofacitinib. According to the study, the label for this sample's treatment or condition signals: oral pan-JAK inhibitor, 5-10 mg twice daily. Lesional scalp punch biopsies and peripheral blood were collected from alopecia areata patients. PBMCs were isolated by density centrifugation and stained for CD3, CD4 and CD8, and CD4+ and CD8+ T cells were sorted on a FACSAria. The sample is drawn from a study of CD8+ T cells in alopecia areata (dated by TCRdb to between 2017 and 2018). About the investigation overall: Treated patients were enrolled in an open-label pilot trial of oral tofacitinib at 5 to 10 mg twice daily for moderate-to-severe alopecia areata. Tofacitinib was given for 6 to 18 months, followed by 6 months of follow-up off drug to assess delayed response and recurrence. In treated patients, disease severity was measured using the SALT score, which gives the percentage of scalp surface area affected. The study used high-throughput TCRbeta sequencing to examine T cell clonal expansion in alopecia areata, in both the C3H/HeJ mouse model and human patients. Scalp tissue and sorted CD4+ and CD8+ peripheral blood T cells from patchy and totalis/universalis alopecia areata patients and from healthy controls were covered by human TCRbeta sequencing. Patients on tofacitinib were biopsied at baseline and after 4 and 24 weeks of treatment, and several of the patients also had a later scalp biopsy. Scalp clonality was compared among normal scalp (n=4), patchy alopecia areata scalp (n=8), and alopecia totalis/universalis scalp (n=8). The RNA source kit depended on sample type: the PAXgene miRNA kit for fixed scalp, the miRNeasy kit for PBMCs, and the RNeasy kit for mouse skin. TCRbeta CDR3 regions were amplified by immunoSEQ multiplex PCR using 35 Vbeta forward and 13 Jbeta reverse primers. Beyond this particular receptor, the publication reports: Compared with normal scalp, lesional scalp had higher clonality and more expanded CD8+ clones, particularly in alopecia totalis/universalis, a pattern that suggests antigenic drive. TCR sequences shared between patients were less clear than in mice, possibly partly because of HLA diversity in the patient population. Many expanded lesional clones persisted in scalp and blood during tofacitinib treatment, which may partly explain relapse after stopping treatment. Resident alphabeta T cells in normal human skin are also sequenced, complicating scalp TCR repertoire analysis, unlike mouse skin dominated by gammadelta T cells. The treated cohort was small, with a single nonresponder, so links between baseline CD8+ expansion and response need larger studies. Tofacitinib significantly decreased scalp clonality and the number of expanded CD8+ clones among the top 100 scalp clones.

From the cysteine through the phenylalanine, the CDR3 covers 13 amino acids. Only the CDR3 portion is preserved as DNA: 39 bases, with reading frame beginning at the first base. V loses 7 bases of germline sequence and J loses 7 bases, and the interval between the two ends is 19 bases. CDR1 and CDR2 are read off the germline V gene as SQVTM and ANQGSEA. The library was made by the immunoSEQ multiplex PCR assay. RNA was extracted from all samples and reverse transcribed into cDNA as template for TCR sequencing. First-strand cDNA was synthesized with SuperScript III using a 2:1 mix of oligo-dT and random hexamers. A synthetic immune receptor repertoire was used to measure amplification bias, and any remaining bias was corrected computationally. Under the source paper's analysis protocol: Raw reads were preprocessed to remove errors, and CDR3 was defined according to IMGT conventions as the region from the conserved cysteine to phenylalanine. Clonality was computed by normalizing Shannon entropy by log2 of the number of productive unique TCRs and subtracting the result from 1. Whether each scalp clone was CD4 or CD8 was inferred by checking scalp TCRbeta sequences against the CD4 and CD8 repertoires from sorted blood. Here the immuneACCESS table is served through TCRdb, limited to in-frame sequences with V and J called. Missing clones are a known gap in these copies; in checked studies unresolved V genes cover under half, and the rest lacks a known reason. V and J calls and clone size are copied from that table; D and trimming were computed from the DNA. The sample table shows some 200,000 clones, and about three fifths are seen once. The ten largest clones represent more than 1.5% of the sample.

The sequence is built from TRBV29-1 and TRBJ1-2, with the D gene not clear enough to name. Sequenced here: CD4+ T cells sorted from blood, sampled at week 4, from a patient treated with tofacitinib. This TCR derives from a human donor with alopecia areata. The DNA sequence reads TGCAGCGCCGTCGACCTCGTGGGAGGTGGCTACACCTTC. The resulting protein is CSAVDLVGGGYTF. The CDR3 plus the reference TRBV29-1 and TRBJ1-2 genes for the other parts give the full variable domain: SAVISQKPSRDICQRGTSLTIQCQVDSQVTMMFWYRQQPGQSLTLIATANQGSEATYESGFVIDKFPISRPNLTFSTLTVSNMSPEDSSIYLCSAVDLVGGGYTFGSGTRLTVV.